This TCR beta chain came from a study of T-cell memory formation after mild COVID-19. Findings of the study overall: The appearance of some responding clones in pre-infection memory suggested that cross-reactive memory joined. Clones that contracted clustered mainly in CM and EM if CD4+ and in EMRA if CD8+. Confirmation of SARS-CoV-2 specificity was lacking for second-wave clones peaking day 37. Day 15 to 85 contracting clones showed balanced CD4/CD8; day 15 to 37 expanders favored CD4+.

From the 5' RACE reads, TCRdb called clonotypes with MiXCR, one entry per CDR3 protein. There are roughly 280,000 distinct CDR3 sequences in the sample; roughly 15% occur only once, and roughly 20% lies in the top ten. Germline values: CDR1 MGHRA, CDR2 YSYEKL. CDR3 size: 16 residues. V lost 3 bases and J lost 3, with 14 bases in between. Remarks on this clonotype: Its matching antigen is unknown.

The chain joins TRBV4-1 to TRBJ2-2; the D is unclear. The receptor comes from a young man who had mild COVID-19 (a few samples of this study predate the infection). Cell type and time point are not known. Sequenced material: PBMCs or a T cell subset sorted from them (not recorded which). The CDR3 reads CASSQRGKTYTGELFF. The CDR3 coding sequence is TGCGCCAGCAGCCAGCGCGGCAAGACTTACACCGGGGAGCTGTTTTTT.